The clone carrying this T cell receptor (beta chain) has ten or more counts. This record comes from a study of T-cell reconstitution after alpha-beta-depleted transplantation in children. From germline, CDR1 is SEHNR and CDR2 FQNEAQ (reference sequence). The CDR3 is made up of 14 amino acids. Trimming took off 5 bases at V and 7 bases at J, with 15 bases between the two ends. During its preparation, the TCRbeta library received unique molecular identifiers. MiXCR, run by TCRdb on the PCR reads, gives a single entry per CDR3 protein. The data hold over 200,000 distinct CDR3 sequences, with 17% observed a single time.

This TCR was sampled from a male patient under 10 years old who had a stem cell transplant for acute lymphoblastic leukemia, so the T cells may come from the graft donor. The rearrangement joins TRBV7-9 to TRBJ1-5; a weak D match, TRBD1 (5 bases). This specimen was PBMCs, mostly from graft donor cells, taken 360 days after TCRalphabeta/CD19-depleted stem cell transplant. In DNA form, the CDR3 reads TGTGCCAGCAGCCCCCGGGGCGGGAACCAGCCCCAGCATTTT. Amino acid sequence: CASSPRGGNQPQHF.